These T cell receptor beta chains were read from a single sample in a study of T cells in Graves' hyperthyroidism and ophthalmopathy. TCRdb re-called the multiplex PCR reads with MiXCR, one entry per CDR3 protein. Of hundreds of thousands of distinct CDR3 sequences in the sample, roughly 13% are singletons; the top ten hold roughly 35%. The sample was blood. The receptors stem from a woman between 35 and 50 years old with Graves' ophthalmopathy. Each CDR3 is given with its conserved first and last residue. The D gene is left open where the match is weak. Only part of the rows carry a size: once, few, many, or a class if the clone is expanded.

clone_size d_call j_call v_call cdr3_aa cdr3_nt
few TRBD2 TRBJ2-1 TRBV5-1 CASSLASAGGGFF TGCGCCAGCAGCTTGGCTTCGGCGGGGGGCGGGTTCTTC
many NA TRBJ1-2 TRBV5-4 CASSFWGAGPYYGYTF TGTGCCAGCAGCTTTTGGGGAGCCGGACCATACTATGGCTACACCTTC
many NA TRBJ2-7 TRBV6-2/TRBV6-3 CASRDRHEQYF TGTGCCAGCAGGGACCGCCACGAGCAGTACTTC
many NA TRBJ2-5 TRBV28 CASSLTRGVKETQYF TGTGCCAGCAGTTTAACCAGAGGGGTAAAAGAGACCCAGTACTTC
NA TRBD1 TRBJ2-1 TRBV11-2 CASSPGTASSYEQFF TGTGCCAGCAGCCCCGGGACAGCATCCTCCTACGAGCAGTTCTTC
many TRBD1 TRBJ1-3 TRBV28 CASTRDRSSGNTIYF TGTGCCAGCACCCGGGACAGAAGCTCTGGAAACACCATATATTTT
NA NA TRBJ2-1 TRBV5-4 CASSFRGAGSYNEQFF TGTGCCAGCAGCTTCCGGGGGGCAGGGTCCTACAATGAGCAGTTCTTC
many NA TRBJ1-4 TRBV2 CASSESDGRGEKLFF TGTGCCAGCAGTGAATCCGATGGCCGCGGCGAAAAACTGTTTTTT
NA NA TRBJ1-2 TRBV5-1 CASSPLTGDPYGYTF TGCGCCAGCAGCCCGTTGACAGGAGATCCTTATGGCTACACCTTC
many NA TRBJ2-2 TRBV7-9 CASSPPQWTVNTGELFF TGTGCCAGCAGCCCCCCGCAGTGGACGGTTAACACCGGGGAGCTGTTTTTT
NA TRBD2 TRBJ2-2 TRBV7-2 CASSWTSTSGELFF TGTGCCAGCAGCTGGACTAGCACCAGCGGGGAGCTGTTTTTT
NA TRBD1 TRBJ2-5 TRBV24-1 CATSDPDRDLQETQYF TGTGCCACCAGTGATCCGGACAGGGACCTTCAAGAGACCCAGTACTTC
NA NA TRBJ2-4 TRBV16 CASSQADLGGAKNIQYF TGTGCCAGCAGCCAAGCCGACCTGGGCGGGGCCAAAAACATTCAGTACTTC
NA NA TRBJ2-7 TRBV5-1 CASSLGGRGTYEQYF TGCGCCAGCAGCTTGGGAGGTAGGGGGACCTACGAGCAGTACTTC
many NA TRBJ2-1 TRBV7-6 CASSISEGLNEQFF TGTGCCAGCAGCATTTCCGAGGGCCTTAATGAGCAGTTCTTC
NA NA TRBJ2-6 TRBV7-9 CASSLDTAGANVLTF TGTGCCAGCAGCTTAGATACCGCTGGGGCCAACGTCCTGACTTTC
few TRBD1 TRBJ2-1 TRBV19 CASALTGVSYNEQFF TGTGCCAGTGCTCTCACAGGGGTCTCTTACAATGAGCAGTTCTTC